These 30 T cell receptor beta chains came from one sample sequenced in a study of cytomegalovirus exposure and HLA in healthy donors. PCR employed 60 Vbeta and 13 Jbeta primers. Here immunoSEQ multiplex PCR was the method, and the copy in TCRdb shows in-frame clones only, minus some. This table has roughly 34,000 clones, less than 75% appearing once. The source material was PBMCs. Receptors were obtained from a man in his forties in good health and CMV-seropositive.

V is TRBV6-5 and J is TRBJ1-5; TRBD1 is a possible D gene (6 bases). The CDR3 is 14 residues long. V dropped 6 bases and J dropped 0 bases, with 9 bases sitting between them. CDR1 and CDR2 from the germline V gene are MNHEY and SVGAGI. The CDR3 sequence is CASRGQYSNQPQHF. CDR3 bases: TGTGCCAGCAGAGGACAGTATAGCAATCAGCCCCAGCATTTT.

This chain connects TRBV21-1 to TRBJ2-7; the table's D call, TRBD1, was not checked against the DNA. TRBV21-1 is a pseudogene. This CDR3 is 15 amino acids long. The CDR3 loop is CASSSRRQGAYEQYF. For the CDR3, the DNA is TGTGCCAGCAGCAGCAGGAGACAGGGGGCCTACGAGCAGTACTTC.

The chain employs TRBV5-1 and TRBJ2-3, with a possible D match to TRBD2 (6 bases). Trimming took off 0 bases at V and 4 bases at J, with 18 bases between the two ends. This CDR3 is 17 amino acids long. Germline V CDR1 and CDR2: SGHRS, YFSETQ. This CDR3 reads CASSLGPTSVYADTQYF. Written as DNA, the CDR3 is TGCGCCAGCAGCTTGGGTCCGACTAGTGTGTACGCAGATACGCAGTATTTT.

The chain is built from TRBV19 and TRBJ2-3; the match to TRBD2 covers 9 bases. Germline CDR1 reads LNHDA; CDR2 reads SQIVND (reference sequence). The CDR3 has 13 residues. DNA for the CDR3: TGTGCGACTCAGCGGGGGGGCACAGATACGCAGTATTTT. Residues: CATQRGGTDTQYF. Drawing the rest from reference TRBV19 and TRBJ2-3, the complete variable domain is DGGITQSPKYLFRKEGQNVTLSCEQNLNHDAMYWYRQDPGQGLRLIYYSQIVNDFQKGDIAEGYSVSREKKESFPLTVTSAQKNPTAFYLCATQRGGTDTQYFGPGTRLTVL.

The chain joins TRBV5-1 to TRBJ2-7; no clear D gene. The CDR3 covers 14 residues. Germline V gene lookup returns CDR1 SGHRS and CDR2 YFSETQ. Trimming pared 3 bases from V and 3 bases from J, leaving 13 bases between. In nucleotides, the CDR3 is TGCGCCAGCAGCTCAACCTATCGAGGCTACGAGCAGTACTTC. It codes for CASSSTYRGYEQYF.

This chain joins TRBV29-1 and TRBJ2-2, with 13 bases lining up with TRBD2. V gave up 6 bases and J gave up 13 bases; unmatched junction bases: 8. The CDR3 loop spans 13 amino acids. Germline V lookup: CDR1 SQVTM, CDR2 ANQGSEA. The CDR3 loop reads CSVATSGGPVLFF. CDR3 in DNA: TGCAGCGTCGCGACTAGCGGGGGGCCGGTGCTGTTTTTT.

The chain combines TRBV27 with TRBJ1-5; maybe TRBD1 (6 bases). With 2 bases removed from V and 6 bases from J, the gap between germline ends came to 14 bases. The CDR3 runs to 15 residues. Germline loops: CDR1 MNHEY, CDR2 SMNVEV (reference sequence). In DNA form, the CDR3 reads TGTGCCAGCAGTTTAACCGCAGGGGAGGGTCAGCCCCAGCATTTT. Encoded protein: CASSLTAGEGQPQHF.

The gene calls are TRBV18 and TRBJ2-7; TRBD1 aligns across 9 bases. Germline assignment: CDR1 KGHSH and CDR2 LQKENI. The V gene end was trimmed by 5 bases and the J gene end by 4 bases; junction bases not matched to a gene: 9. The CDR3 totals 15 residues. The CDR3: CASSSETGGRYEQYF. The CDR3 nucleotides are TGTGCCAGCTCATCAGAAACAGGGGGCCGGTACGAGCAGTACTTC.

The rearrangement joins TRBV5-5 to TRBJ1-5, with 10 positions matching TRBD1. CDR1 SGHKS and CDR2 YYEKEE come from the germline V gene (reference sequence). This CDR3 spans 15 amino acids. V gave up 3 bases and J gave up 7 bases; unmatched junction bases: 7. The chain's CDR3 is CASSSGTGVYQPQHF. Here the CDR3 DNA reads TGTGCCAGCAGCTCCGGGACAGGGGTCTACCAGCCCCAGCATTTT. Drawing the rest from reference TRBV5-5 and TRBJ1-5, the complete variable domain is DAGVTQSPTHLIKTRGQQVTLRCSPISGHKSVSWYQQVLGQGPQFIFQYYEKEERGRGNFPDRFSARQFPNYSSELNVNALLLGDSALYLCASSSGTGVYQPQHFGDGTRLSIL.

The chain combines TRBV4-2 with TRBJ1-4; D may be TRBD1 (5 bases). This CDR3 is built from 16 residues. The V gene's germline CDR1 is LGHNA and CDR2 YNFKEQ. V was pared by 1 base and J by 4 bases, with 13 bases between. The CDR3 region is CASSQVGGNLNEKLFF. The DNA for the CDR3 is TGTGCCAGCAGCCAAGTCGGGGGAAACCTTAATGAAAAACTGTTTTTT.

The gene calls are TRBV18 and TRBJ2-7; 10 bases are shared with TRBD2. CDR3 length equals 19 residues. Germline assignment: CDR1 KGHSH and CDR2 LQKENI. After removal of 3 bases from V and 2 bases from J, the junction contained 16 bases not matched to a gene. CDR3: CASSPPIRLAGVKTYEQYF. The CDR3 coding sequence is TGTGCCAGCTCACCTCCTATTAGGCTAGCGGGGGTAAAAACCTACGAGCAGTACTTC.

The V call is TRBV7-9, the J call TRBJ2-3, with 10 bases lining up with TRBD1. The germline V gene encodes CDR1 SEHNR and CDR2 FQNEAQ (reference sequence). V was pared by 6 bases and J by 5 bases, with 8 bases of the junction left unmatched. This CDR3 has 15 amino acids. The CDR3 here is CASSLLGTGVDTQYF. CDR3 nucleotide sequence: TGTGCCAGCAGTTTACTCGGGACAGGGGTAGATACGCAGTATTTT.

This clone was observed a few times. This rearrangement joins TRBV5-5 to TRBJ1-4; TRBD1 agrees at 7 bases. CDR3 size: 13 residues. V shed 0 bases, J shed 8 bases, and the junction held 1 base outside the gene matches. CDR1 is SGHKS, CDR2 YYEKEE, per germline (reference sequence). For the CDR3, the DNA is TGTGCCAGCAGCTTGGACAGGGGCGAAAAACTGTTTTTT. Translating it yields CASSLDRGEKLFF.

The genes are TRBV19 and TRBJ1-1; TRBD1 aligns across 9 bases. The CDR3 sequence is 13 residues long. V trimming: 9 bases; J trimming: 6 bases; junction bases outside the gene matches: 8. Germline V lookup: CDR1 LNHDA, CDR2 SQIVND (reference sequence). The CDR3 loop is CASHQQGAAEAFF. DNA of the CDR3: TGTGCCAGCCACCAACAGGGGGCCGCTGAAGCTTTCTTT.

This clone has just a few counts. The rearrangement joins TRBV28 to TRBJ2-3; D possibly corresponds to TRBD1 (5 bases). Trimming left V 3 bases short and J 9 bases short, with 13 bases between. CDR3 size: 13 residues. Germline assignment: CDR1 MDHEN and CDR2 SYDVKM. This CDR3 is CASSFEGAPTQYF. DNA for the CDR3: TGTGCCAGCAGTTTTGAAGGGGCCCCGACGCAGTATTTT.

The chain links TRBV7-2 to TRBJ2-1; D not certain. This CDR3 region has 13 residues. Trimming removed 2 bases at V and 4 bases at J, with 6 bases between. From germline, CDR1 is SGHTA and CDR2 FQGNSA. The CDR3 loop reads CASSLYVYNEQFF. The CDR3 region has the DNA TGTGCCAGCAGCTTATATGTTTACAATGAGCAGTTCTTC.

The chain employs TRBV6-5 and TRBJ1-3; D remains unclear. The ends were cut back, 0 bases at V and 4 bases at J, with 7 bases in the middle. The germline CDR1 and CDR2 sequences are MNHEY and SVGAGI. The CDR3 spans 14 residues. CDR3 nucleotides: TGTGCCAGCAGTTACTCGGGAGTCGGAAACACCATATATTTT. This translates into CASSYSGVGNTIYF.

V is TRBV10-3 and J is TRBJ1-2, with a weak D call TRBD1 (5 bases). Trimming removed 6 bases from V and 4 bases from J, with 30 bases in between. The CDR3 is 19 amino acids. CDR1 is ENHRY and CDR2 is SYGVKD in the germline V gene. The chain's CDR3 is CAIRVEGQSWPQSAYGYTF. DNA for the CDR3: TGTGCCATCAGGGTCGAAGGACAAAGCTGGCCGCAATCAGCCTATGGCTACACCTTC.

The chain carries TRBV28 and TRBJ2-2; 10 bases align to TRBD1. The CDR3 runs to 16 residues. V gave up 5 bases and J gave up 3 bases; unmatched junction bases: 6. Germline V lookup: CDR1 MDHEN, CDR2 SYDVKM. This CDR3 reads CASSPAGTGDTGELFF. The CDR3 DNA is TGTGCCAGCAGTCCCGCCGGGACAGGGGACACCGGGGAGCTGTTTTTT. The complete variable domain, with remaining parts taken from reference TRBV28 and TRBJ2-2, reads DVKVTQSSRYLVKRTGEKVFLECVQDMDHENMFWYRQDPGLGLRLIYFSYDVKMKEKGDIPEGYSVSREKKERFSLILESASTNQTSMYLCASSPAGTGDTGELFFGEGSRLTVL.

The chain recombines TRBV27 with TRBJ1-1; maybe TRBD1 (6 bases). This CDR3 has 15 amino acids. Looked up from germline, CDR1 is MNHEY and CDR2 is SMNVEV (reference sequence). The V end was cut by 0 bases, the J end by 5 bases, with 13 bases between. The CDR3: CASSLSRGGRTEAFF. CDR3 DNA sequence: TGTGCCAGCAGTTTATCGAGGGGGGGCCGGACTGAAGCTTTCTTT.

The rearrangement joins TRBV6-4 to TRBJ1-2, with 7 bases fitting TRBD1. Per the germline V gene, CDR1 is MRHNA and CDR2 is SNTAGT. The trim removed 5 bases at V and 4 bases at J, leaving 10 bases unmatched. The CDR3 loop spans 15 amino acids. The CDR3 DNA follows: TGTGCCAGCAGTCCTACGATGGGGGACAGCTATGGCTACACCTTC. Its protein product is CASSPTMGDSYGYTF.

The V and J genes are TRBV9 and TRBJ2-3, with 7 bases identical to TRBD2. The CDR3 has 16 residues. The V gene end was trimmed by 0 bases and the J gene end by 5 bases; junction bases not matched to a gene: 9. CDR1 and CDR2 from the germline V gene are SGDLS and YYNGEE. As DNA, the CDR3 is TGTGCCAGCAGCGTAGAAGCGGGGTGGTACAAAGATACGCAGTATTTT. This encodes CASSVEAGWYKDTQYF.

The CDR3 protein is CASSLRVMNTEAFF. The CDR3 DNA follows: TGTGCCAGCAGTTTACGGGTCATGAACACTGAAGCTTTCTTT. The chain has TRBV27 and TRBJ1-1, with D unclear. This CDR3 has 14 amino acids. Germline V gene lookup returns CDR1 MNHEY and CDR2 SMNVEV (reference sequence). V was pared by 2 bases and J by 0 bases, with 7 bases between.

This chain links TRBV7-2 with TRBJ2-2; TRBD2 aligns across 9 bases. CDR1 SGHTA and CDR2 FQGNSA come from the germline V gene. The CDR3 has 17 residues. Trimming took 0 bases from V and 6 from J; bases not matched to a gene: 8. The CDR3 region has the DNA TGTGCCAGCAGCTTAGCGGCGGCGGGGGGGTGGGCCGGGGAGCTGTTTTTT. Translation gives CASSLAAAGGWAGELFF.

This clone was seen a few times. The rearrangement joins TRBV14 to TRBJ1-2, with 8 bases identical to TRBD1. With 6 bases clipped from V and 6 bases from J, the junction kept 9 bases outside the gene matches. The CDR3 has 14 residues. The germline V gene has CDR1 SGHDN and CDR2 FVKESK. The CDR3 region is CASSRTDRAHGYTF. DNA for the CDR3: TGTGCCAGCAGTCGGACGGACAGGGCCCATGGCTACACCTTC.

CDR3 DNA: TGTGCCGCTGAGGAGGGAACCGGTCAGCCCCAGCATTTT. This codes for CAAEEGTGQPQHF. The rearrangement joins TRBV7-9 to TRBJ1-5; D call uncertain. CDR1 and CDR2 from the germline V gene are SEHNR and FQNEAQ (reference sequence). V was cut by 11 bases and J by 6 bases, with 17 bases left in between. The CDR3 length is 13 residues.

This clone was detected only a few times. The chain uses TRBV9 and TRBJ1-4, with D possibly TRBD1 on 5 matching bases. This CDR3 is built from 14 residues. The V end was cut by 3 bases, the J end by 5 bases, with 11 bases between. Germline V gene data show CDR1 as SGDLS and CDR2 as YYNGEE. The CDR3 sequence: CASSERGVNEKLFF. Written as DNA, the CDR3 is TGTGCCAGCAGCGAAAGGGGTGTAAATGAAAAACTGTTTTTT. Supplemented by reference TRBV9 and TRBJ1-4, the full variable domain reads DSGVTQTPKHLITATGQRVTLRCSPRSGDLSVYWYQQSLDQGLQFLIQYYNGEERAKGNILERFSAQQFPDLHSELNLSSLELGDSALYFCASSERGVNEKLFFGSGTQLSVL.

The CDR3 sequence is CASSSDRSAYEQYF. CDR3 coding DNA: TGTGCCAGCAGCTCGGACAGGTCAGCGTACGAGCAGTACTTC. J is TRBJ2-7 and V is TRBV7-9, with 7 bases lining up with TRBD1. From germline, CDR1 is SEHNR and CDR2 FQNEAQ (reference sequence). The V gene end was trimmed by 4 bases and the J gene end by 4 bases; junction bases not matched to a gene: 7. CDR3 length equals 14 residues.

This rearrangement joins TRBV23-1 to TRBJ2-5, with TRBD2 matching 7 bases. TRBV23-1 is classed as an ORF, of uncertain function. The CDR3 totals 15 residues. V shed 8 bases, J shed 0 bases, and the junction held 9 bases outside the gene matches. CDR3 nucleotide sequence: TGCGCCAGCCCCAGAGGGACTACTTACCAAGAGACCCAGTACTTC. As protein: CASPRGTTYQETQYF.

The V gene is TRBV19, the J gene TRBJ1-5, with TRBD1 as a possible D gene (6 bases). Trimming pared 3 bases from V and 6 bases from J, leaving 15 bases between. The CDR3 sequence is 15 residues long. The germline V gene has CDR1 LNHDA and CDR2 SQIVND (reference sequence). CDR3 in amino acids: CASSIERGYGQPQHF. The DNA of the CDR3 is TGTGCCAGTAGTATCGAGAGGGGGTACGGTCAGCCCCAGCATTTT. Filled out from reference TRBV19 and TRBJ1-5, the complete variable domain reads DGGITQSPKYLFRKEGQNVTLSCEQNLNHDAMYWYRQDPGQGLRLIYYSQIVNDFQKGDIAEGYSVSREKKESFPLTVTSAQKNPTAFYLCASSIERGYGQPQHFGDGTRLSIL.